This T cell receptor beta chain was recovered during a study of tissue T cells after allogeneic stem cell transplantation. Study context: Several unmodified and three CD34-selected T-cell-depleted grafts went to graft-versus-host disease patients. Study observations and caveats: Anatomically similar tissues had similar TCR repertoires within each patient.

The germline V gene encodes CDR1 SGHAT and CDR2 FQNNGV. The CDR3 is 13 residues long. The V end lost 1 base, the J end lost 7 bases, and 10 bases lay between the germline ends. The protocol was immunoSEQ multiplex PCR, while the TCRdb copy is restricted to in-frame clones and leaves out a portion. Of some 45,000 clones listed, roughly 92% were seen once; the top ten hold about 4%. About this clone: Its antigen is not identified.

The specimen comprised blood, sampled before transplantation. The rearrangement links TRBV11-2 to TRBJ1-1; D gene unclear. The source is a woman aged 40 to 75 who later had graft-versus-host disease after an allogeneic stem cell transplant. The CDR3 spells CASSLVTRHEAFF. CDR3 coding DNA: TGTGCCAGCAGCTTAGTAACGAGGCATGAAGCTTTCTTT.